This T cell receptor (beta chain) was sequenced in a study of cytomegalovirus exposure and HLA in healthy donors. Whole-study context: Earlier, 95 million to 120 million unique TCR beta sequences were recovered from roughly 200 million T cells by an analysis. Whole-study findings and limits: It was reported that the classifier diagnosed cytomegalovirus status with high specificity and sensitivity in both the original and validation cohorts. With further analysis later on, most CMV-associated TCR beta chains appeared HLA-restricted. The records held CMV serostatus as the only immune exposure information.

In the PCR, 60 Vbeta and 13 Jbeta primers were used. Sequencing used immunoSEQ multiplex PCR; TCRdb keeps in-frame clones, though not all of them. The data contain 150,000 to 200,000 clones, approximately 80% of them singletons. Germline CDR1 reads LGHNA; CDR2 reads YSLEER. Trimming stripped 0 bases from V and 2 bases from J, with 7 bases between. CDR3 length: 14 amino acids. A remark on this clone: Its antigen is still unknown.

The chain combines TRBV4-3 with TRBJ1-2; D uncertain. Sequencing input: PBMCs. The receptor comes from a woman aged 25 to 39 in good health and CMV-seronegative. The CDR3 region has the DNA TGCGCCAGCAGCCAAGATTTTTCAAACTATGGCTACACCTTC. This translates into CASSQDFSNYGYTF.